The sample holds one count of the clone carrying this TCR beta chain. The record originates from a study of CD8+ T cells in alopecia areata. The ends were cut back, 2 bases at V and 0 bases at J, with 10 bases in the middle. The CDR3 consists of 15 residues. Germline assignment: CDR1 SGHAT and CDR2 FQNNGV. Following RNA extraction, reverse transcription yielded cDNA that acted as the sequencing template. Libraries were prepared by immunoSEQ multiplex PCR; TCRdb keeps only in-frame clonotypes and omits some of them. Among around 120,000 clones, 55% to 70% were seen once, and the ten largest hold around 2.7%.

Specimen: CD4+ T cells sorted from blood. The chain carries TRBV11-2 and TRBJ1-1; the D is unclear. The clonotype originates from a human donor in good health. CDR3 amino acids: CASSLSVTLNTEAFF. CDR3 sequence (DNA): TGTGCCAGCAGCTTATCCGTGACCTTGAACACTGAAGCTTTCTTT.